This TCR beta chain appears in the sequencing data of a study of T cell clonotyping in hematopoietic cell transplantation. Overall study results and limits: Pathologically expanded recipient clonotypes increased progressively from day 30 to day 180 as diversity fell. Few recipient clonotypes overlapped donors; over 95% were de novo at given depth.

Libraries were prepared by immunoSEQ multiplex PCR; TCRdb keeps only in-frame clonotypes and omits some of them. This table holds 20,000 or so clones, around 85% found once. Turning to this clone: What it binds is not known.

This CDR3 region has 16 residues. Germline V gene lookup returns CDR1 MNHEY and CDR2 SMNVEV (reference sequence). Losses at the gene ends were 0 bases for V and 8 bases for J; bases not matched to a gene: 7. The rearrangement uses TRBV27 and TRBJ2-4, with 10 bases lining up with TRBD1. The TCR comes from a man in his 60s in good health. Some clones in this sample may be carry-over from other donors' samples. Material: peripheral blood mononuclear cells. The CDR3 loop is CASSLSRTGGWDIQYF. The CDR3 coding sequence is TGTGCCAGCAGTTTATCCCGGACAGGGGGGTGGGACATTCAGTACTTC.